Shown below are 25 T cell receptor beta chains from a single sample sequenced in a study of T cells in Graves' hyperthyroidism and ophthalmopathy. TCR beta CDR3 regions were amplified from RNA transcripts. In the first-round RT-PCR of the TCR CDR3, the HTBI primer set was used. Each CDR3 protein is one row after TCRdb ran MiXCR on the multiplex PCR reads. This sample carries around 300,000 distinct CDR3 sequences, roughly 20% of them seen once, and the ten largest clones take approximately 60%. The material sequenced was blood. The receptors derive from a man aged 30 to 45 with Graves' ophthalmopathy.

In this sample, this clonotype turned up a few times. The V and J genes are TRBV28 and TRBJ1-2; 8 nucleotides line up with TRBD1. V shed 5 bases, J shed 8 bases, and the junction held 16 bases outside the gene matches. Germline CDR1 is MDHEN and CDR2 is SYDVKM. The length of the CDR3 is 16 residues. The CDR3 DNA sequence: TGTGCCAGCAGTCCACCTCTCGGGGACAGGAGGACGGGCTACACCTTC. Translated, it gives CASSPPLGDRRTGYTF.

This clonotype showed up many times. The chain links TRBV11-3 to TRBJ1-6; no firm D call. This CDR3 contains 13 residues. Trimming took 4 bases from V and 10 from J, leaving 11 bases between them. From germline, CDR1 is SGHNT and CDR2 YENEEA. The CDR3 region has the DNA TGTGCCAGCAGCTACCGCGGGAAGTCACCCCTCCACTTT. Protein product: CASSYRGKSPLHF.

This clonotype was picked up a small number of times. One base away lies a much larger clone, so this may be a sequencing read error. The chain links TRBV10-2 to TRBJ2-7; 8 nucleotides align to TRBD2. Germline assignment: CDR1 WSHSY and CDR2 SAAADI. CDR3 length: 15 residues. CDR3 sequence: CASSALTSGDYEQCF. In nucleotides, the CDR3 is TGCGCCAGCAGTGCCTTAACTAGCGGAGACTACGAGCAGTGCTTC.

V is TRBV11-3 and J is TRBJ2-7; TRBD2 is a possible D gene (5 bases). In germline, CDR1 is SGHNT, CDR2 YENEEA. The V and J ends lost 2 bases and 7 bases respectively, with 18 bases between them. This CDR3 is built from 15 residues. This chain's CDR3 is CASSLLSGVVGEQYF. The CDR3 nucleotides are TGTGCCAGCAGCTTACTCTCCGGGGTGGTAGGGGAGCAGTACTTC.

J is TRBJ1-2 and V is TRBV2; TRBD1 might be the D (5 bases). V lost 4 bases to trimming and J lost 0 bases, with 9 bases between them. Germline CDR1 is SNHLY and CDR2 is FYNNEI. This CDR3 comprises 14 residues. The CDR3: CASSGGETNYGYTF. The CDR3 nucleotides are TGTGCCAGCAGTGGGGGCGAAACTAACTATGGCTACACCTTC.

This clonotype has only a few counts. The chain has TRBV20-1 and TRBJ1-5, with D possibly being TRBD1 (5 bases). The length of the CDR3 is 18 residues. The ends were cut back, 4 bases at V and 1 base at J, with 23 bases in the middle. Germline V gene data show CDR1 as DFQATT and CDR2 as SNEGSKA (reference sequence). For the CDR3, the DNA is TGCAGTGCTACCCAGGGTAATAGGGTAGCGCTCAGCAATCAGCCCCAGCATTTT. Amino acid sequence: CSATQGNRVALSNQPQHF.

The chain couples TRBV7-2 to TRBJ2-5; D gene unclear. CDR1 and CDR2 (germline): SGHTA, FQGNSA. V was clipped by 4 bases and J by 5 bases, with 11 bases between them. This CDR3 region has 13 residues. For the CDR3, the DNA is TGTGCCAGCAGCTGGAAGACTCGGGAGACCCAGTACTTC. Residues: CASSWKTRETQYF.

In its sample, this clonotype was seen a few times. V is TRBV6-1 and J is TRBJ2-7; tentative D call: TRBD2 (6 bases). V lost 6 bases and J lost 0, with 18 bases in between. Germline-derived CDR1 and CDR2 are MNHNS and SASEGT. The CDR3 is 16 amino acids. Written as DNA, the CDR3 is TGTGCCAGCAGACCTCGTTTAGCGGCTAGCTCCTACGAGCAGTACTTC. This encodes CASRPRLAASSYEQYF.

This clonotype was counted only a few times. This chain connects TRBV6-1 to TRBJ2-1; 7 positions agree with TRBD2. The CDR3 runs 11 residues. J gave up 7 bases and V 7 bases, and 1 base lay outside the gene matches. Germline-derived CDR1 and CDR2 are MNHNS and SASEGT. The CDR3 is CASIGGNEQFF. The DNA of the CDR3 is TGTGCCAGCATCGGGGGGAATGAGCAGTTCTTC.

This clonotype was detected only a few times. As DNA, the CDR3 is TGTGCCAGCAGCGACGAGCCCGGGTCTTTTAATTCACCCCTCCACTTT. This codes for CASSDEPGSFNSPLHF. The chain has TRBV9 and TRBJ1-6, with D unresolved. This CDR3 contains 16 residues. V lost 3 bases and J lost 6, with 16 bases in between. Germline CDR1 SGDLS, CDR2 YYNGEE. The variable domain in full, with the rest retrieved from reference TRBV9 and TRBJ1-6, is DSGVTQTPKHLITATGQRVTLRCSPRSGDLSVYWYQQSLDQGLQFLIQYYNGEERAKGNILERFSAQQFPDLHSELNLSSLELGDSALYFCASSDEPGSFNSPLHFGNGTRLTVT.

The chain uses TRBV28 and TRBJ2-6, with TRBD2 matching over 7 bases. V lost 10 bases, J lost 2 bases, and 5 bases stayed unmatched. From germline, CDR1 is MDHEN and CDR2 SYDVKM. This CDR3 comprises 14 residues. CDR3 sequence (DNA): TGTGCCACCTGGGAGGGCGCTGGGGCCAACGTCCTGACTTTC. Translation: CATWEGAGANVLTF.

This clonotype was detected many times. This chain uses TRBV28 with TRBJ2-7, with 12 bases matching TRBD2. The CDR3 sequence is 15 residues long. Germline values: CDR1 MDHEN, CDR2 SYDVKM. The V and J ends lost 5 bases and 4 bases, in that order; junction bases with no gene match: 6. The CDR3 bases are TGTGCCAGCAGTATACTAGCGGGAGGACCTTACGAGCAGTACTTC. Amino acids: CASSILAGGPYEQYF.

This clonotype was seen only a few times. This chain links TRBV10-3 with TRBJ1-2, with a weak D call TRBD1 (5 bases). The CDR3 loop spans 16 amino acids. Per germline, CDR1 ENHRY and CDR2 SYGVKD. V lost 6 bases and J 1 base, leaving 18 bases between the germline ends. This chain's CDR3 is CAIRDAGTGHNYGYTF. The CDR3 region has the DNA TGTGCCATCAGGGACGCCGGGACGGGCCATAACTATGGCTACACCTTC.

This clonotype was detected ten times or more. The CDR3 spells CASSGPPDGDTEAFF. In nucleotides, the CDR3 is TGTGCCAGCAGTGGGCCTCCAGACGGTGACACTGAAGCTTTCTTT. V and J are TRBV2 and TRBJ1-1, with D hard to call. Germline V gene data show CDR1 as SNHLY and CDR2 as FYNNEI. CDR3 length equals 15 residues. Deletions cut 4 bases from V and 3 bases from J, with 15 bases between.

The chain has TRBV9 and TRBJ2-1; TRBD2 matches at 13 bases. The CDR3 spans 17 residues. CDR1 and CDR2 (germline): SGDLS, YYNGEE. Trimming took 4 bases from V and 6 from J; bases not matched to a gene: 10. Here the CDR3 DNA reads TGTGCCAGCAGCAGAGGACTAGCGGGAGAAGGGGGCAATGAGCAGTTCTTC. It codes for CASSRGLAGEGGNEQFF. Based on the CDR3 plus reference TRBV9 and TRBJ2-1, the full variable domain is DSGVTQTPKHLITATGQRVTLRCSPRSGDLSVYWYQQSLDQGLQFLIQYYNGEERAKGNILERFSAQQFPDLHSELNLSSLELGDSALYFCASSRGLAGEGGNEQFFGPGTRLTVL.

The gene calls are TRBV28 and TRBJ1-3, with D unclear. V was cut by 3 bases and J by 4 bases, with 16 bases left in between. The germline V gene encodes CDR1 MDHEN and CDR2 SYDVKM. The CDR3 totals 16 residues. CDR3 residues: CASSFRLSTAGNTIYF. In nucleotides, the CDR3 is TGTGCCAGCAGTTTCCGATTAAGTACTGCGGGAAACACCATATATTTT.

This clonotype was counted many times. The chain has TRBV28 and TRBJ1-5; no definite D call. Deletions cut 10 bases from V and 1 base from J, with 14 bases between. Germline-derived CDR1 and CDR2 are MDHEN and SYDVKM. This CDR3 comprises 14 residues. For the CDR3, the DNA is TGTGCCACCTCCCGGGTACGGAGCAATCAGCCCCAGCATTTT. As protein: CATSRVRSNQPQHF.

There are a few counts of this clonotype. V and J are TRBV6-2 or TRBV6-3 and TRBJ2-7; D gene ambiguous. From germline, CDR1 is MNHEY and CDR2 SVGEGT. Trimming took off 0 bases at V and 7 bases at J, with 4 bases between the two ends. The CDR3 runs 11 residues. The CDR3 DNA sequence: TGTGCCAGCAGTTACTCGCGTGAGCAGTACTTC. Translating gives CASSYSREQYF.

The CDR3 DNA is TGTGCCAGCAGTTACTCGCGGACTAGCACAGATACGCAGTATTTT. Its translation is CASSYSRTSTDTQYF. The rearrangement uses TRBV6-6 and TRBJ2-3; possibly TRBD2 for D (5 bases). Per the germline V gene, CDR1 is MNHNY and CDR2 is SVGAGI (reference sequence). V lost 0 bases, J lost 0 bases, and 7 bases lay in between. The CDR3 spans 15 residues.

The genes are TRBV28 and TRBJ2-2; TRBD2 is a possible D gene (6 bases). The length of the CDR3 is 14 residues. V lost 7 bases and J 6 bases, leaving 15 bases between the germline ends. The germline gives CDR1 MDHEN, CDR2 SYDVKM. The CDR3 sequence: CASTDKPSAGELFF. The CDR3 nucleotides are TGTGCCAGCACCGACAAGCCTAGCGCCGGGGAGCTGTTTTTT.

This clonotype was found a few times. The chain uses TRBV5-1 and TRBJ2-2; D possibly corresponds to TRBD2 (6 bases). Germline lookup yields CDR1 SGHRS and CDR2 YFSETQ. V lost 1 base and J lost 0, with 7 bases in between. CDR3 length: 15 residues. The CDR3 DNA sequence: TGCGCCAGCAGCTTGTCGGGGGCGAACACCGGGGAGCTGTTTTTT. It encodes CASSLSGANTGELFF.

The rearrangement links TRBV2 to TRBJ1-1; D might be TRBD1 (5 bases). This CDR3 has 12 amino acids. Trimming stripped 8 bases from V and 2 bases from J, with 9 bases between. The germline CDR1 and CDR2 sequences are SNHLY and FYNNEI. This CDR3 is CASVRDNTEAFF. The DNA for the CDR3 is TGTGCCAGCGTCAGGGATAACACTGAAGCTTTCTTT.

The chain recombines TRBV3-1 with TRBJ2-1; 8 bases agree with TRBD2. This CDR3 comprises 15 residues. Germline V lookup: CDR1 LGHDT, CDR2 YNNKEL (reference sequence). The V gene end was trimmed by 6 bases and the J gene end by 6 bases; junction bases not matched to a gene: 10. In DNA form, the CDR3 reads TGTGCCAGCAGGGACCCGGGGGGGCAACCCAATGAGCAGTTCTTC. It codes for CASRDPGGQPNEQFF.

The CDR3 spells CASRVPGQGHGYTF. Written as DNA, the CDR3 is TGTGCCAGCAGGGTCCCGGGACAGGGGCATGGCTACACCTTC. This chain uses TRBV7-9 with TRBJ1-2; 10 nucleotides align to TRBD1. The CDR3 contains 14 residues. J was trimmed by 6 bases and V by 6 bases; bases with no gene match: 7. Germline V gives CDR1 SEHNR, CDR2 FQNEAQ (reference sequence).

As for this clonotype: A single base separates this from a much larger clone, so it may be a read error. CDR3 loop: CASRPGTGMLPTF. CDR3 DNA: TGTGCCAGCAGGCCAGGGACAGGGATGCTTCCTACCTTC. This chain uses TRBV28 with TRBJ1-2; 9 nucleotides line up with TRBD1. Trimming removed 6 bases from V and 14 bases from J; junction bases left unmatched: 13. This CDR3 is built from 13 residues. The germline gives CDR1 MDHEN, CDR2 SYDVKM.